Each of the 27 T cell receptor beta chains below was sequenced from the same sample in a study of T cells after yellow fever vaccination. From the 5' RACE reads, TCRdb called clonotypes with MiXCR, one entry per CDR3 protein. The sample lists roughly 140,000 distinct CDR3 sequences; 7.7% were seen once. Sample: CD4+ T cells sorted from PBMCs, taken 5 days after the yellow fever booster vaccination. The origin of the receptors is a man aged 25-45 years who received the YFV17D yellow fever vaccine.

The rearrangement joins TRBV9 to TRBJ2-3; D is unresolved. This CDR3 has 14 residues. Per the germline V gene, CDR1 is SGDLS and CDR2 is YYNGEE. V lost 4 bases, J lost 0 bases, and 9 bases lay in between. The CDR3 protein is CASSLLVSTDTQYF. The CDR3 coding sequence is TGTGCCAGCAGCCTTCTAGTAAGCACAGATACGCAGTATTTT.

Comment on this clonotype: A much larger clone differs by one base, so this may be a read error. The chain combines TRBV5-1 with TRBJ2-5; maybe TRBD1 (5 bases). The germline CDR1 and CDR2 sequences are SGHRS and YFSETQ. The CDR3 covers 15 residues. Deletions cut 1 base from V and 4 bases from J, with 14 bases between. The CDR3 DNA sequence: TGCGCCAGCAGCTTGACAAGGGGTCATCGAGAGACCCAGTACTTC. It yields the protein CASSLTRGHRETQYF.

There are many counts of this clonotype. The chain combines TRBV24-1 with TRBJ1-1; 7 nucleotides match TRBD1. Germline V gene lookup returns CDR1 KGHDR and CDR2 SFDVKD. V was clipped by 9 bases and J by 7 bases; unmatched bases: 7. The CDR3 has 12 amino acids. The CDR3 region has the DNA TGTGCCACCGCCCAGGGGGGCGGTGAAGCTTTCTTT. Translated: CATAQGGGEAFF.

This clonotype has at least ten counts. The V and J genes are TRBV6-5 and TRBJ2-1; D is unresolved. Trimming pared 6 bases from V and 12 bases from J, leaving 15 bases between. Germline V gene sequence: CDR1 MNHEY, CDR2 SVGAGI. The CDR3 contains 12 residues. The CDR3 loop is CASSPSQARQFF. The CDR3 bases are TGTGCCAGCAGCCCCAGTCAGGCTAGGCAGTTCTTC.

This clonotype occurred many times. This rearrangement joins TRBV5-1 to TRBJ2-7; 7 bases agree with TRBD2. Trimming at V came to 1 base and at J to 2 bases, leaving 6 bases not matched to a gene. The germline gives CDR1 SGHRS, CDR2 YFSETQ. The CDR3 runs to 15 residues. The DNA of the CDR3 is TGCGCCAGCAGCTTGCTCGCGGGAGAAACCTACGAGCAGTACTTC. Translating it yields CASSLLAGETYEQYF.

This clonotype was observed at least ten times. This rearrangement joins TRBV9 to TRBJ2-2; no firm D call. The V gene lost 1 base and the J gene lost 6 bases, with 13 bases spanning the gap. The CDR3 is 15 residues long. Per the germline V gene, CDR1 is SGDLS and CDR2 is YYNGEE. In nucleotides, the CDR3 is TGTGCCAGCAGCGTACTCGCAGTTAACTCCGGGGAGCTGTTTTTT. It translates to CASSVLAVNSGELFF. The full variable domain, in which reference TRBV9 and TRBJ2-2 provide the parts outside the CDR3, is DSGVTQTPKHLITATGQRVTLRCSPRSGDLSVYWYQQSLDQGLQFLIQYYNGEERAKGNILERFSAQQFPDLHSELNLSSLELGDSALYFCASSVLAVNSGELFFGEGSRLTVL.

This clonotype was observed at least ten times. The chain combines TRBV25-1 with TRBJ2-2; D remains ambiguous. V shed 10 bases and J shed 0 bases, with 9 bases lying between them. This CDR3 contains 13 residues. The germline V gene has CDR1 MGHDK and CDR2 SYGVNS. CDR3 sequence reads: CATFDANTGELFF. The CDR3, as DNA: TGTGCCACCTTCGACGCGAACACCGGGGAGCTGTTTTTT.

This rearrangement joins TRBV6-2 or TRBV6-3 to TRBJ2-7, with 8 nucleotides matching TRBD2. The V segment lost 7 bases and the J segment 2 bases; nucleotides outside the gene matches: 7. This CDR3 comprises 14 residues. CDR1 MNHEY and CDR2 SVGEGT come from the germline V gene. The CDR3 DNA sequence: TGTGCCAGCAAAATGGTAGCGGGACCCTACGAGCAGTACTTC. This codes for CASKMVAGPYEQYF.

This clonotype was picked up many times. The gene calls are TRBV2 and TRBJ2-7, with 12 bases aligning to TRBD1. V gave up 4 bases and J gave up 2 bases; unmatched junction bases: 3. The CDR3 has 15 residues. Per the germline V gene, CDR1 is SNHLY and CDR2 is FYNNEI. CDR3 coding DNA: TGTGCCAGCAGTGCCGGGACAGGGGGCACCTACGAGCAGTACTTC. The encoded protein is CASSAGTGGTYEQYF.

In the case of this clonotype: A clone one base away is much larger, so this may be a read error. The chain links TRBV12-3 or TRBV12-4 to TRBJ2-1; no firm D call. The CDR3 has 16 residues. V lost 7 bases, J lost 0 bases, and 16 bases lay in between. The CDR3 region is CASTPDRLTSYNEQFF. The CDR3, as DNA: TGTGCCAGCACCCCGGACCGGCTAACCTCCTACAATGAGCAGTTCTTC.

As regards this clonotype: This could be a read error, since a much larger clone is one nucleotide away. This chain connects TRBV7-3 to TRBJ2-1, with TRBD1 matching 7 bases. CDR3 size: 14 residues. Trimming took 3 bases from V and 7 from J; bases not matched to a gene: 6. Looked up from germline, CDR1 is SGHTA and CDR2 is FQGTGA. Here the CDR3 DNA reads TGTGCCAGCAGCTTTCGGGACAGCCAGAATGAGCAGTTCTTC. Its translation: CASSFRDSQNEQFF.

This clonotype was counted between two and nine times. The chain is built from TRBV14 and TRBJ2-5; a possible D gene is TRBD2 (5 bases). The CDR3 length is 13 residues. The germline V gene encodes CDR1 SGHDN and CDR2 FVKESK. Deletions cut 0 bases from V and 5 bases from J, with 7 bases between. Written as DNA, the CDR3 is TGTGCCAGCAGCCAAGATTGGAGGGAGACCCAGTACTTC. It translates to CASSQDWRETQYF.

In its sample, this clonotype was seen many times. V is TRBV5-1 and J is TRBJ2-3; 8 bases are a match to TRBD1. The germline CDR1 and CDR2 sequences are SGHRS and YFSETQ. This CDR3 has 16 amino acids. The trim removed 0 bases at V and 1 base at J, leaving 4 bases unmatched. CDR3 region: CASSLGPGQGTDTQYF. The CDR3 bases are TGCGCCAGCAGCTTGGGACCGGGACAGGGCACAGATACGCAGTATTTT.

The table lists this clonotype with many counts. The V and J genes are TRBV9 and TRBJ1-1; D uncertain. This CDR3 has 14 amino acids. Trimming shortened V by 0 bases and J by 1 base, and 7 bases separated the two germline ends. The V gene's germline CDR1 is SGDLS and CDR2 YYNGEE. CDR3 bases: TGTGCCAGCAGCGTAGCTCTGGGGAACACTGAAGCTTTCTTT. Protein product: CASSVALGNTEAFF.

This clonotype was picked up many times. The chain carries TRBV6-2 or TRBV6-3 and TRBJ2-3; D is uncertain. This CDR3 contains 15 residues. Per germline, CDR1 MNHEY and CDR2 SVGEGT. V was clipped by 9 bases and J by 2 bases, with 18 bases between them. The chain's CDR3 is CASRFGLVLTDTQYF. The CDR3 nucleotides are TGTGCCAGTCGTTTTGGTCTAGTACTCACAGATACGCAGTATTTT.

This clonotype was counted ten times or more. The chain couples TRBV6-1 to TRBJ2-1; 10 bases line up with TRBD2. The CDR3 loop spans 16 amino acids. Germline V gives CDR1 MNHNS, CDR2 SASEGT. The J segment lost 8 bases and the V segment lost 4 bases, leaving 11 bases of the junction unmatched. CDR3 DNA: TGTGCCAGCAGTGTAGTTATAGCGGGAGGACAGCATGAGCAGTTCTTC. Translating it yields CASSVVIAGGQHEQFF.

The genes are TRBV20-1 and TRBJ1-2; D may be TRBD1 (5 bases). The CDR3 has 14 amino acids. Germline CDR1 reads DFQATT; CDR2 reads SNEGSKA (reference sequence). V was shortened by 6 bases and J by 3 bases, with 17 bases between the two germline ends. The CDR3 protein is CSAEDGRAHYGYTF. DNA for the CDR3: TGCAGTGCCGAGGACGGCAGGGCGCACTATGGCTACACCTTC.

This clonotype was recorded many times. The chain has TRBV7-6 and TRBJ2-3; 14 bases match TRBD2. The CDR3 is 20 residues long. Unmatched junction bases numbered 13, after V lost 5 bases and J lost 0 bases. Germline V CDR1 and CDR2: SGHVS, FNYEAQ. Here the CDR3 reads CASSQRAGTSGSTSTDTQYF. The CDR3 region has the DNA TGTGCCAGCAGCCAGCGCGCCGGGACTAGCGGGAGTACTAGCACAGATACGCAGTATTTT.

This clonotype was seen at least ten times. The chain combines TRBV20-1 with TRBJ2-3; the match to TRBD1 covers 10 bases. The CDR3 runs to 13 residues. Germline V gene lookup returns CDR1 DFQATT and CDR2 SNEGSKA (reference sequence). Trimming at V came to 2 bases and at J to 6 bases, leaving 2 bases not matched to a gene. CDR3 sequence: CSARQDRGDTQYF. The CDR3 DNA is TGCAGTGCTAGACAGGACAGGGGGGATACGCAGTATTTT.

This clonotype has at least ten counts. The chain uses TRBV7-9 and TRBJ2-2; D unclear. Germline lookup yields CDR1 SEHNR and CDR2 FQNEAQ (reference sequence). Trimming took 3 bases from V and 3 from J, leaving 5 bases between them. The length of the CDR3 is 13 residues. For the CDR3, the DNA is TGTGCCAGCAGCTTCTTAGACACCGGGGAGCTGTTTTTT. Its protein product is CASSFLDTGELFF.

This clonotype was counted many times. This chain links TRBV27 with TRBJ2-3; 7 positions agree with TRBD2. Germline assignment: CDR1 MNHEY and CDR2 SMNVEV (reference sequence). The junction had 13 bases not matched to a gene; V was cut back by 7 bases and J by 6 bases. The CDR3 consists of 15 residues. Here the CDR3 DNA reads TGTGCCAGCATGGTCCTAGCGGTAGGAGGGGATACGCAGTATTTT. Translation: CASMVLAVGGDTQYF.

This clonotype appeared a few times. The V gene is TRBV29-1, the J gene TRBJ1-2; TRBD1 agrees at 7 bases. Per germline, CDR1 SQVTM and CDR2 ANQGSEA. V lost 4 bases to trimming and J lost 10 bases; unmatched junction nucleotides: 9. CDR3 length equals 12 residues. The CDR3 DNA sequence: TGCAGCGTTGCGACAGGGCGGGGATCCTACACCTTC. Its translation is CSVATGRGSYTF. Full variable domain (remainder filled in from reference TRBV29-1 and TRBJ1-2): SAVISQKPSRDICQRGTSLTIQCQVDSQVTMMFWYRQQPGQSLTLIATANQGSEATYESGFVIDKFPISRPNLTFSTLTVSNMSPEDSSIYLCSVATGRGSYTFGSGTRLTVV.

There are many counts of this clonotype. V and J are TRBV10-3 and TRBJ2-3, with 9 nucleotides matching TRBD1. Germline CDR1 is ENHRY and CDR2 is SYGVKD. The length of the CDR3 is 14 residues. V shed 10 bases, J shed 15 bases, and the junction held 20 bases outside the gene matches. The CDR3 DNA sequence: TGTGCCAGCCAAGGACAGGGGAGAGACGGGAGACGATATTTT. Translating gives CASQGQGRDGRRYF.

Ten or more counts support this clonotype. The CDR3 nucleotides are TGTGCCACCAGCAGGGGCCGCCAAGAGACCCAGTACTTC. Translated, it gives CATSRGRQETQYF. This chain connects TRBV15 to TRBJ2-5; D call uncertain. Germline values: CDR1 LNHNV, CDR2 YYDKDF (reference sequence). The germline V and J ends were trimmed by 3 bases and 1 base, with 6 bases remaining between them. The CDR3 length is 13 residues.

In its sample, this clonotype was seen many times. This chain joins TRBV5-1 and TRBJ1-4; no reliable D call. V lost 4 bases and J 4 bases, leaving 20 bases between the germline ends. Germline assignment: CDR1 SGHRS and CDR2 YFSETQ. CDR3 length: 17 amino acids. The DNA of the CDR3 is TGCGCCAGCAGCCCAAACAACCAGAAGAGAGTTAATGAAAAACTGTTTTTT. This encodes CASSPNNQKRVNEKLFF.

At least ten counts were recorded for this clonotype. The chain employs TRBV28 and TRBJ2-3, with D unclear. Per germline, CDR1 MDHEN and CDR2 SYDVKM. Between the trimmed V and J ends, which lost 3 bases and 2 bases, there was a span of 15 bases. The CDR3 sequence is 16 residues long. The CDR3 DNA follows: TGTGCCAGCAGTTTCCGCGGCGGCGGAAACACAGATACGCAGTATTTT. This gives the protein CASSFRGGGNTDTQYF.

This clonotype was detected a few times. The chain joins TRBV10-3 to TRBJ2-3, with TRBD2 identical over 12 bases. The J segment lost 0 bases and the V segment lost 10 bases, leaving 5 bases of the junction unmatched. The CDR3 is made up of 15 amino acids. Germline-derived CDR1 and CDR2 are ENHRY and SYGVKD. The CDR3 DNA reads TGTGCCACTAGCGGGAGGGCGGTAAGCACAGATACGCAGTATTTT. Translating it yields CATSGRAVSTDTQYF.